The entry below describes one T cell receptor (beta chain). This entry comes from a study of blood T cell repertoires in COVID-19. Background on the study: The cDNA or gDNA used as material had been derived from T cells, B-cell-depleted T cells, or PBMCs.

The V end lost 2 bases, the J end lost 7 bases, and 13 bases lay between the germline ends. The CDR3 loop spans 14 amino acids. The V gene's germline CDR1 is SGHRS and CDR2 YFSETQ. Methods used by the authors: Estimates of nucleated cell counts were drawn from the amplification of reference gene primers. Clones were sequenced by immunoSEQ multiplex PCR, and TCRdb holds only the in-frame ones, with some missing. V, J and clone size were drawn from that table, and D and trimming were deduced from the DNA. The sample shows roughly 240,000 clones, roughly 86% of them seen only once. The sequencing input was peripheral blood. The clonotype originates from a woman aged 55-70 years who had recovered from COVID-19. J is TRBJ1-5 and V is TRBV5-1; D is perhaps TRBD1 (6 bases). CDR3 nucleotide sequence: TGCGCCAGCAGCTTCTCAGGGGAGGGGCAGCCCCAGCATTTT. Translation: CASSFSGEGQPQHF.